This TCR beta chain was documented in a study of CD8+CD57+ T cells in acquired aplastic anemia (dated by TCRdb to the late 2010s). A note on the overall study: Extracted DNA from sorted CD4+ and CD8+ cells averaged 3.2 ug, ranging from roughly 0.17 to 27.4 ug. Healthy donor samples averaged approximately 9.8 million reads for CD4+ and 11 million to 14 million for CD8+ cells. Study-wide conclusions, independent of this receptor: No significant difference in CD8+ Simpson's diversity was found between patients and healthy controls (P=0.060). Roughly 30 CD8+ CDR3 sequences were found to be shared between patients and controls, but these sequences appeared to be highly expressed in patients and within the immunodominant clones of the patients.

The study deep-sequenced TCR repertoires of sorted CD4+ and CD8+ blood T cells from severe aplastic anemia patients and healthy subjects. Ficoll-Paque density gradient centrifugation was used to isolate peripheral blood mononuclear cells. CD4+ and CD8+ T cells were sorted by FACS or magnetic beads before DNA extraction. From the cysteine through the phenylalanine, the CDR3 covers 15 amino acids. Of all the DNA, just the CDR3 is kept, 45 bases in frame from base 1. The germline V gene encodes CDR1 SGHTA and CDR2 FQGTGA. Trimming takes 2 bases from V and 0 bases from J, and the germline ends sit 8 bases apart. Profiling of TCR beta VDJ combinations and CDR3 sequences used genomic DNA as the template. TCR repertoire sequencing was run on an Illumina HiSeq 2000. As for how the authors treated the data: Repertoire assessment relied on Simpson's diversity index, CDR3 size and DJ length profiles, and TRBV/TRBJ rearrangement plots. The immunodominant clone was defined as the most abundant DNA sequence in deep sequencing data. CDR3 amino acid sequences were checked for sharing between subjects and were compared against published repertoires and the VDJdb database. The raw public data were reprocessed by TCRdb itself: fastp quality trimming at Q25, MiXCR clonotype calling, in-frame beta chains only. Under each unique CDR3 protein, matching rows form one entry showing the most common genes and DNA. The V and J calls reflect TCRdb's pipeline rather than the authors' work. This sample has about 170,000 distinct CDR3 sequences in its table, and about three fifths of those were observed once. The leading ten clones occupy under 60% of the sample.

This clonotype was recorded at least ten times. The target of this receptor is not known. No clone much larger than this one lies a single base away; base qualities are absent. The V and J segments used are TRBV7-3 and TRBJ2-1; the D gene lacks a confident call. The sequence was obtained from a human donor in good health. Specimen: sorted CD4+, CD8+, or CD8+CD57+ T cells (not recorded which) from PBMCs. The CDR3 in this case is CASSLLGSSYNEQFF. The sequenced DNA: TGTGCCAGCAGCTTACTGGGAAGCTCCTACAATGAGCAGTTCTTC. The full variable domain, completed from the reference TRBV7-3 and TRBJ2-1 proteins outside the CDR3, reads GAGVSQTPSNKVTEKGKYVELRCDPISGHTALYWYRQSLGQGPEFLIYFQGTGAADDSGLPNDRFFAVRPEGSVSTLKIQRTERGDSAVYLCASSLLGSSYNEQFFGPGTRLTVL.